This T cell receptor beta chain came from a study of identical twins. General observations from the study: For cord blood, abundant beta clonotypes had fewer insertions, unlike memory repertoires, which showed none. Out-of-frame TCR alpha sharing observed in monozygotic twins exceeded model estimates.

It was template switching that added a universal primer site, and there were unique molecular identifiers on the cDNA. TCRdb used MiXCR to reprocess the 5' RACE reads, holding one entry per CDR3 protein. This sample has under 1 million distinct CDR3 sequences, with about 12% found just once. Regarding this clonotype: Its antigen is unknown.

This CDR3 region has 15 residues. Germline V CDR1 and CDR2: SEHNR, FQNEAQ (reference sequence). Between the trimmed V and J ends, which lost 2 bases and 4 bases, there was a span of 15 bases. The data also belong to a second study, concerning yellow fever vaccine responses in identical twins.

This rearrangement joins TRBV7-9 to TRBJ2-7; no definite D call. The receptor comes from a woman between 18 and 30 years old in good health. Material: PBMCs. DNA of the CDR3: TGTGCCAGCAGCTTACCGCCGGGCCCCCAATACGAGCAGTACTTC. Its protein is CASSLPPGPQYEQYF.